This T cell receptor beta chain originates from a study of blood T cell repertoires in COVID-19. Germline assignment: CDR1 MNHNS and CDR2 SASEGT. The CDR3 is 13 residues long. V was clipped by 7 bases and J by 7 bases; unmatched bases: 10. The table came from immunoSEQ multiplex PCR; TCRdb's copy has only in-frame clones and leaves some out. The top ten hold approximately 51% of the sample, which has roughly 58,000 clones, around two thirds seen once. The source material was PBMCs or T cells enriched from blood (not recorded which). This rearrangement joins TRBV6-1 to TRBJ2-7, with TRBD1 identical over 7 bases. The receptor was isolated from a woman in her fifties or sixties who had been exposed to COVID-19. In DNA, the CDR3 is TGTGCCAGCAACTTGACAGGGTTGGAGGAGCAGTACTTC. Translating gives CASNLTGLEEQYF.